This T cell receptor beta chain emerged from a study of T-cell memory formation after mild COVID-19. Overall study: TCR clusters were mostly donor specific. Study-wide points: Day 15 to 85 contracting clones showed balanced CD4/CD8; day 15 to 37 expanders favored CD4+. Pre-infection memory already had some responding clones, implying cross-reactive memory joined.

About this clonotype: Its antigen is currently unknown.

From the 5' RACE reads, TCRdb called clonotypes with MiXCR, one entry per CDR3 protein. The sample includes 150,000 to 200,000 distinct CDR3 sequences, about 22% of them seen just once. The V end lost 2 bases, the J end lost 4 bases, and 24 bases lay between the germline ends. This CDR3 has 19 residues. Germline CDR1 reads KGHSH; CDR2 reads LQKENI. The specimen sequenced was PBMCs or a T cell subset sorted from them (not recorded which). This chain connects TRBV18 to TRBJ1-3, with D perhaps TRBD1 (5 bases). This TCR came from an adult woman who had mild COVID-19 (a few samples of this study predate the infection). Cell type and time point are not known. This CDR3 reads CASSPWGDSGMLSGNTIYF. CDR3 bases: TGTGCCAGCTCACCATGGGGGGACTCAGGGATGCTTTCCGGAAACACCATATATTTT.